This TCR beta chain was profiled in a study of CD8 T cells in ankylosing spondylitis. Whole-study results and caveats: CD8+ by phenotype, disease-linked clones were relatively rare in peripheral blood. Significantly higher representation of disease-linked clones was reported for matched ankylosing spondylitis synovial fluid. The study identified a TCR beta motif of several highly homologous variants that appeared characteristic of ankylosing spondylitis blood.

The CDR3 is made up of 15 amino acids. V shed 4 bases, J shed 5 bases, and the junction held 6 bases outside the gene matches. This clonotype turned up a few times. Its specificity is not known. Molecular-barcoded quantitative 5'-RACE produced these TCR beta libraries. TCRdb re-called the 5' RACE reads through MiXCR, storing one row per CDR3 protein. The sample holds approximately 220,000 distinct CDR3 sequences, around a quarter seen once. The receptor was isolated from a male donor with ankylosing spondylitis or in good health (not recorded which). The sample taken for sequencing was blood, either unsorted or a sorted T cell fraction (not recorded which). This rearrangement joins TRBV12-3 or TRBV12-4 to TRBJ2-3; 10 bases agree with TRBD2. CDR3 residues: CASSSSGRGRDTQYF. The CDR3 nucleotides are TGTGCCAGCAGTTCGAGCGGGAGGGGGAGAGATACGCAGTATTTT.